The 11 T cell receptor beta chains listed next were all sequenced from one sample in a study of cytomegalovirus exposure and HLA in healthy donors. 60 Vbeta and 13 Jbeta primers were used in PCR. Measured with immunoSEQ multiplex PCR; TCRdb has only the in-frame clones, and not every one. The table lists some 130,000 clones, roughly 78% of them singletons. The sequenced sample was PBMCs. The receptors were sampled from a man aged 45 to 65 in good health and CMV-seropositive.

The chain uses TRBV7-2 and TRBJ2-7; D unresolved. Germline values: CDR1 SGHTA, CDR2 FQGNSA. V lost 1 base and J lost 1, with 8 bases in between. There are 14 residues in the CDR3. CDR3 region: CASSLGRLSYEQYF. Written as DNA, the CDR3 is TGTGCCAGCAGCTTAGGGAGATTGTCCTACGAGCAGTACTTC.

The chain employs TRBV9 and TRBJ2-1; the D is unclear. Germline CDR1 reads SGDLS; CDR2 reads YYNGEE. Trimming took 2 bases from V and 9 from J, leaving 12 bases between them. The CDR3 extends over 13 amino acids. The CDR3 sequence: CASSVSGAGEQFF. In DNA form, the CDR3 reads TGTGCCAGCAGCGTCTCAGGCGCCGGTGAGCAGTTCTTC.

This sequence joins TRBV5-1 and TRBJ1-1; 9 bases are a match to TRBD1. The CDR3 has 14 residues. V was clipped by 0 bases and J by 6 bases; unmatched bases: 3. Germline V gene lookup returns CDR1 SGHRS and CDR2 YFSETQ. The CDR3 nucleotides are TGCGCCAGCAGCTTGGTGGGGACAGGGTCTGAAGCTTTCTTT. It translates to CASSLVGTGSEAFF. The variable domain in full, with the rest retrieved from reference TRBV5-1 and TRBJ1-1, is KAGVTQTPRYLIKTRGQQVTLSCSPISGHRSVSWYQQTPGQGLQFLFEYFSETQRNKGNFPGRFSGRQFSNSRSEMNVSTLELGDSALYLCASSLVGTGSEAFFGQGTRLTVV.

The V and J genes are TRBV10-3 and TRBJ1-2, with 10 positions matching TRBD1. The junction had 4 bases not matched to a gene; V was cut back by 7 bases and J by 8 bases. Germline CDR1 reads ENHRY; CDR2 reads SYGVKD. This CDR3 comprises 12 residues. The CDR3 DNA sequence: TGTGCCATCAACGGACAGGGGGAGGGCTACACCTTC. Translation gives CAINGQGEGYTF.

The chain uses TRBV25-1 and TRBJ2-1; 7 bases are a match to TRBD2. CDR3 length: 14 residues. V dropped 4 bases and J dropped 9; count of bases not matched to a gene: 9. Germline lookup yields CDR1 MGHDK and CDR2 SYGVNS. The CDR3 bases are TGTGCCAGCAGTGGTCCCGGGCGGGAGTTTGAGCAGTTCTTC. Amino acids: CASSGPGREFEQFF.

The V call is TRBV28, the J call TRBJ1-4, with D possibly matching TRBD1 (5 bases). Germline lookup yields CDR1 MDHEN and CDR2 SYDVKM. V gave up 4 bases and J gave up 1 base, with 13 bases separating them. This CDR3 has 16 residues. Here the CDR3 reads CASSYPGRGTNEKLFF. The CDR3 DNA follows: TGTGCCAGCAGTTATCCGGGGAGGGGAACTAATGAAAAACTGTTTTTT.

This chain's CDR3 is CASSTTRDRGGWQPQHF. Here the CDR3 DNA reads TGTGCCAGTAGTACCACCCGGGACAGGGGTGGCTGGCAGCCCCAGCATTTT. The chain recombines TRBV19 with TRBJ1-5; 10 bases agree with TRBD1. Trimming at V came to 4 bases and at J to 7 bases, leaving 13 bases not matched to a gene. Germline CDR1 reads LNHDA; CDR2 reads SQIVND (reference sequence). CDR3 length: 17 amino acids.

V gene TRBV4-3 combines with J gene TRBJ2-5; 10 bases map to TRBD1. With the DNA end fitting TRBJ2-7 better, the J assignment may be wrong. CDR3 size: 14 residues. Germline V gives CDR1 LGHNA, CDR2 YSLEER. The CDR3 DNA follows: TGCGCCAGCAGCCATGGGACAGGGGCGGGCGAGCAGTACTTC. Translation: CASSHGTGAGEQYF.

The chain has TRBV19 and TRBJ1-1; D unresolved. With 7 bases removed from V and 0 bases from J, the gap between germline ends came to 12 bases. The CDR3 runs 14 residues. CDR1 is LNHDA and CDR2 is SQIVND in the germline V gene (reference sequence). This CDR3 reads CASTYPGMNTEAFF. The CDR3 DNA is TGTGCCAGTACTTATCCAGGAATGAACACTGAAGCTTTCTTT.

A single count supports this clone. The V and J genes are TRBV9 and TRBJ2-3, with 10 bases matching TRBD2. Germline lookup yields CDR1 SGDLS and CDR2 YYNGEE. CDR3 length equals 16 residues. The V and J ends lost 0 bases and 4 bases, in that order; junction bases with no gene match: 5. CDR3 coding DNA: TGTGCCAGCAGCGTAGCTTCTAGCGGGGGCGCAGATACGCAGTATTTT. Translation: CASSVASSGGADTQYF.

The chain has TRBV4-1 and TRBJ1-1; no firm D call. V lost 0 bases to trimming and J lost 4 bases, with 9 bases between them. There are 14 residues in the CDR3. Germline CDR1 MGHRA, CDR2 YSYEKL. DNA of the CDR3: TGCGCCAGCAGCCAAGATGGAGAGACCACTGAAGCTTTCTTT. Translating gives CASSQDGETTEAFF.